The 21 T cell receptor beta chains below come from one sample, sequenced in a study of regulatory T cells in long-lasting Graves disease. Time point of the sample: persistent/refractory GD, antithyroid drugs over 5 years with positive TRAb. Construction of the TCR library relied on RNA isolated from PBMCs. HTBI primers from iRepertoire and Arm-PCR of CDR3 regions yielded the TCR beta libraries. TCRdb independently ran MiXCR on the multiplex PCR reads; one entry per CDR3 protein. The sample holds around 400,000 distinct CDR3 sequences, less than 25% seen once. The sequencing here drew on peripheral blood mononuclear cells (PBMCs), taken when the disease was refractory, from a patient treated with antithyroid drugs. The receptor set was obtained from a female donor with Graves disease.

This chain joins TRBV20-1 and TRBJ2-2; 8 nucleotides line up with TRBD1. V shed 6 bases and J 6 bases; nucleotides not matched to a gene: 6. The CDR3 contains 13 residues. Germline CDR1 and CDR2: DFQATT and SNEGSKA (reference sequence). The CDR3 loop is CSARDRISGELFF. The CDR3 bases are TGCAGTGCCCGGGACAGGATTTCCGGGGAGCTGTTTTTT.

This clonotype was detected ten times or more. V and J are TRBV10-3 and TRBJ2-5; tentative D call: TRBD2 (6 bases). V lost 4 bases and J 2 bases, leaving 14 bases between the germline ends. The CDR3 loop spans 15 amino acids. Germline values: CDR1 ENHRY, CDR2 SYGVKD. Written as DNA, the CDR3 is TGTGCCATCAGTGGTTCGGGGGAGCGGCAAGAGACCCAGTACTTC. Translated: CAISGSGERQETQYF.

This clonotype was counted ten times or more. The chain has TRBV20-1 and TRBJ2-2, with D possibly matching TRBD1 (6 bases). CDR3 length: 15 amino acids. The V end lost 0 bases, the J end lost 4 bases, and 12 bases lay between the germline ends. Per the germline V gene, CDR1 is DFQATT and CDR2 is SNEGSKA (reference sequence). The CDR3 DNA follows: TGCAGTGCTAGAGATCTCGGACAGTTCACCGGGGAGCTGTTTTTT. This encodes CSARDLGQFTGELFF.

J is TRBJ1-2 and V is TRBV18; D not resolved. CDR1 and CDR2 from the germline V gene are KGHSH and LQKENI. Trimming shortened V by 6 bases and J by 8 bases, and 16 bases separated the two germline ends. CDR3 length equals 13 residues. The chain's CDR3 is CASSLGSAWGYTF. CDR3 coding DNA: TGTGCCAGCTCTCTCGGGTCTGCCTGGGGCTACACCTTC. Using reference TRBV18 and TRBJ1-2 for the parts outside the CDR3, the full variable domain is NAGVMQNPRHLVRRRGQEARLRCSPMKGHSHVYWYRQLPEEGLKFMVYLQKENIIDESGMPKERFSAEFPKEGPSILRIQQVVRGDSAAYFCASSLGSAWGYTFGSGTRLTVV.

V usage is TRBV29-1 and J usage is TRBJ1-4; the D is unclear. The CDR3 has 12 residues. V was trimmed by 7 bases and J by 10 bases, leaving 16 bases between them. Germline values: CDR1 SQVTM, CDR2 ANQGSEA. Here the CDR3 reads CSARRGTGKLFF. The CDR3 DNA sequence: TGCAGCGCACGACGGGGTACCGGAAAACTGTTTTTT.

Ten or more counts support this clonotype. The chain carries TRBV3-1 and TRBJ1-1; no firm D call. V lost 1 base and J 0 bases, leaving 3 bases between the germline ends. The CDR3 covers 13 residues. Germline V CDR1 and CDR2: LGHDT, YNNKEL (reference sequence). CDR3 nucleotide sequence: TGTGCCAGCAGCCAAGCAATGAACACTGAAGCTTTCTTT. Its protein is CASSQAMNTEAFF.

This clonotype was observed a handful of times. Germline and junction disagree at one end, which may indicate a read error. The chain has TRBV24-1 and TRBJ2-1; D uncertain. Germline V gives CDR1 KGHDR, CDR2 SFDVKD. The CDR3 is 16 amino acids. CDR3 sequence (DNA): TGTGCCACCGGTGATCGCCTTAGTAGCTCCTACAATGAGCAGTTCTTC. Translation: CATGDRLSSSYNEQFF.

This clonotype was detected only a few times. In DNA form, the CDR3 reads TGTGCCAGCAGTGAATTCGACAGAGTCCAAGAGACCCAGTACTTC. This encodes CASSEFDRVQETQYF. The chain employs TRBV25-1 and TRBJ2-5, with D possibly TRBD1 on 5 matching bases. V was trimmed by 1 base and J by 1 base, leaving 10 bases between them. Germline V gene sequence: CDR1 MGHDK, CDR2 SYGVNS. The CDR3 extends over 15 amino acids.

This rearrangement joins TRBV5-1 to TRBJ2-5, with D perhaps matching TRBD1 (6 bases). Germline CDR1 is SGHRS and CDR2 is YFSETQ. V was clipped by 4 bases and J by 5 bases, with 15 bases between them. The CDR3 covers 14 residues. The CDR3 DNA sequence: TGCGCCAGCAGCGTAAACAGGGTGGGGGAGACCCAGTACTTC. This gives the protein CASSVNRVGETQYF.

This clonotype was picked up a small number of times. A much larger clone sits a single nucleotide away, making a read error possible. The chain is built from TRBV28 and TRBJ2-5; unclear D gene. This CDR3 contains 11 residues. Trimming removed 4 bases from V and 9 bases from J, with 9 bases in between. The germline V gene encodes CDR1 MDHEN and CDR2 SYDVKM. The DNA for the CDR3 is TGTGCCAGCAGTTCCGTTGAGGCCCAGTACTTC. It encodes CASSSVEAQYF.

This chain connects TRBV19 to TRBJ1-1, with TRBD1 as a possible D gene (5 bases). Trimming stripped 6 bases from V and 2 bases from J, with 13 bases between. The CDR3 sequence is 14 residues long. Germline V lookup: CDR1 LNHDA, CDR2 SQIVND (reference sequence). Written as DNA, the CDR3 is TGTGCCAGTAGGAGGGACGGTTTCAACACTGAAGCTTTCTTT. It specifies CASRRDGFNTEAFF.

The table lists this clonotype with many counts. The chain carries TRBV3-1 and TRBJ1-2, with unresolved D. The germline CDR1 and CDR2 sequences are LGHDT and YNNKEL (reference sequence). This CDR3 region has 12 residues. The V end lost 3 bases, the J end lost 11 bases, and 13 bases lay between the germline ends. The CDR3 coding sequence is TGTGCCAGCAGCCAGGCACAGAAACATTACACCTTC. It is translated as CASSQAQKHYTF.

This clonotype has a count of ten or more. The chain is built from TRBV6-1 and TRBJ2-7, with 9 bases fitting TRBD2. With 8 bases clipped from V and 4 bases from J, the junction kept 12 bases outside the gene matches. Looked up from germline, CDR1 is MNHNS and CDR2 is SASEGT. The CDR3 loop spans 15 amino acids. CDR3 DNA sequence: TGTGCCAGCCAAAGAGCCGCGGGAGGGCGGTACGAGCAGTACTTC. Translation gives CASQRAAGGRYEQYF.

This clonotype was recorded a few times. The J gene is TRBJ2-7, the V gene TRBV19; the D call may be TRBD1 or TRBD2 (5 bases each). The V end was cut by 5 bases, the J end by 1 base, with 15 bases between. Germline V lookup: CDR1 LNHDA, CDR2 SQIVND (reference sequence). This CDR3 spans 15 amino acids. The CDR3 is CASSLPGTPSYEQYF. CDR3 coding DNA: TGTGCCAGTAGTCTACCCGGGACCCCTTCCTACGAGCAGTACTTC.

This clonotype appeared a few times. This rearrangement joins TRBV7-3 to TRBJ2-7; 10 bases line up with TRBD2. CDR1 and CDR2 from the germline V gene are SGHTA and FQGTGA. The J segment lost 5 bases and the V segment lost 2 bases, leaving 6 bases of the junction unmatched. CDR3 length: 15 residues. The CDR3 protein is CASSLLGLAGDEQYF. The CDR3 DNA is TGTGCCAGCAGCTTACTAGGCCTAGCGGGAGACGAGCAGTACTTC.

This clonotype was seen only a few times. CDR3 in amino acids: CASSPPTVSGELFF. The CDR3 DNA reads TGTGCCAGCTCACCACCGACAGTCTCCGGGGAGCTGTTTTTT. This rearrangement joins TRBV18 to TRBJ2-2; TRBD1 is a possible D gene (5 bases). Per the germline V gene, CDR1 is KGHSH and CDR2 is LQKENI. Between the trimmed V and J ends, which lost 0 bases and 6 bases, there was a span of 8 bases. The CDR3 is made up of 14 amino acids.

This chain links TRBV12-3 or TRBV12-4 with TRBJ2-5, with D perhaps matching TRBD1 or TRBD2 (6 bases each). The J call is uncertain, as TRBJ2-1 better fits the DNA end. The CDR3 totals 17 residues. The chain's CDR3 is CASSFFLLPGASNEQFF. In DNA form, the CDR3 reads TGTGCCAGCAGTTTTTTCCTTCTACCGGGGGCTAGCAATGAGCAGTTCTTC.

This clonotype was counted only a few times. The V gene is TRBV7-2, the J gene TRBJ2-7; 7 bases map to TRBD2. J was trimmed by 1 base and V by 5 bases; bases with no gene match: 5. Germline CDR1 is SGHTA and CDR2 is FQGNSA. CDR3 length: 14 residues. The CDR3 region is CASSISSGSYEQYF. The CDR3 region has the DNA TGTGCCAGCAGCATCTCTAGCGGATCCTACGAGCAGTACTTC.

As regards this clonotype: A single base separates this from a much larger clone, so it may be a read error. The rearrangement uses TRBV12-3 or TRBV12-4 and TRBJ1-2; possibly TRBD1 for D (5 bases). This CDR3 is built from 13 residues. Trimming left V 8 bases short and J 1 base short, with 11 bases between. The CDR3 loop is CASGHDSNYGYTF. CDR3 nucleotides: TGTGCCAGCGGTCACGACAGTAACTATGGCTACACCTTC.

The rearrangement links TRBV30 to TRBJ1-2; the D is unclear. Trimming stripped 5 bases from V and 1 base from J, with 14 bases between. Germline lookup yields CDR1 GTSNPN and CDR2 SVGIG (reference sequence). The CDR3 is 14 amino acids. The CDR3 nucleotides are TGTGCCTGGCTCCGACCAGGTCGTAACTATGGCTACACCTTC. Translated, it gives CAWLRPGRNYGYTF.

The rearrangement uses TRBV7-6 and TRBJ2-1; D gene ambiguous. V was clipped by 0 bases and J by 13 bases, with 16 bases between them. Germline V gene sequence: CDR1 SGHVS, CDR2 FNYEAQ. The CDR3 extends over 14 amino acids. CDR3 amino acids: CASSLAPEMANQFF. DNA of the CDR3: TGTGCCAGCAGCTTAGCGCCAGAGATGGCTAACCAGTTCTTC.